Listed below are T cell receptor beta chains from one sample, sequenced in a study of blood T cell repertoires in COVID-19. Here immunoSEQ multiplex PCR was the method, and the copy in TCRdb shows in-frame clones only, minus some. The sample holds roughly 290,000 clones, around 87% seen once. Sequenced material: peripheral blood. The source of these receptors is a woman aged 50 to 60 who had recovered from COVID-19. Each CDR3 is given with its conserved first and last residue. Fields, in order: J gene, V gene, D gene, clone size, CDR3 protein, CDR3 DNA. D genes are given only for firm matches. For some rows the clone size is stated as once, few or many, or as a class when expanded; others skip it.

>TRBJ1-4|TRBV29-1|NA|NA
CSVRRNGGEKLFF
TGCAGCGTCCGACGGAACGGAGGCGAAAAACTGTTTTTT
>TRBJ2-2|TRBV28|NA|NA
CASSLGRTGELFF
TGTGCCAGCAGTTTGGGGAGAACCGGGGAGCTGTTTTTT
>TRBJ1-3|TRBV28|NA|NA
CASTSPGRGNTIYF
TGTGCCAGCACGAGTCCAGGGCGGGGAAACACCATATATTTT
>TRBJ1-1|TRBV19|NA|NA
CASSPAGGTDGSEAFF
TGTGCCAGTAGCCCCGCCGGAGGGACTGATGGCTCTGAAGCTTTCTTT
>TRBJ2-3|TRBV10-2|NA|NA
CASKGGQLIPSTDTQYF
TGCGCCAGCAAAGGCGGACAGCTTATCCCTAGCACAGATACGCAGTATTTT
>TRBJ2-2|TRBV5-3|NA|NA
CARRMTPGRSSSTGELFF
TGTGCCAGAAGAATGACTCCGGGGAGGAGTTCAAGCACCGGGGAGCTGTTTTTT
>TRBJ1-1|TRBV7-2|NA|NA
CASSLVGGAEAFF
TGTGCCAGCAGCCTAGTGGGGGGGGCTGAAGCTTTCTTT
>TRBJ2-3|TRBV5-8|TRBD2|NA
CASSLSGSDTQYF
TGTGCCAGCAGTTTGAGCGGGAGTGATACGCAGTATTTT
>TRBJ1-2|TRBV4-2|TRBD1|NA
CASSRTRTGESGYTF
TGTGCCAGCAGCCGCACCAGGACAGGGGAGAGTGGCTACACCTTC
>TRBJ1-1|TRBV14|NA|NA
CASSGQVNTEAFF
TGTGCCAGCAGCGGCCAGGTGAACACTGAAGCTTTCTTT
>TRBJ2-5|TRBV7-7|TRBD2|once
CASSLGGLAGGIQETQYF
TGTGCCAGCAGCTTAGGTGGACTAGCGGGGGGAATCCAAGAGACCCAGTACTTC
>TRBJ2-2|TRBV6-2/TRBV6-3|NA|NA
CASSYRGSAGELFF
TGTGCCAGCAGTTACAGGGGTTCGGCCGGGGAGCTGTTTTTT
>TRBJ2-7|TRBV27|TRBD1|NA
CASRPGQGWYEQYF
TGTGCCAGCAGACCGGGACAGGGTTGGTACGAGCAGTACTTC
>TRBJ2-7|TRBV28|TRBD1|NA
CASSSGGPYEQYF
TGTGCCAGCAGTTCAGGGGGCCCCTACGAGCAGTACTTC
>TRBJ1-4|TRBV19|NA|NA
CASSLSRETGEKLFF
TGTGCCAGTAGTCTGTCAAGGGAGACGGGGGAAAAACTGTTTTTT
>TRBJ2-5|TRBV3-1/TRBV3-2|NA|NA
CASSQDSQETQYF
TGTGCCAGCAGCCAAGATAGCCAGGAGACCCAGTACTTC
>TRBJ1-2|TRBV28|TRBD1|NA
CASSFFGTGTDVYTF
TGTGCCAGCAGTTTTTTCGGGACAGGAACTGATGTCTACACCTTC
>TRBJ1-5|TRBV28|NA|NA
CASSLGHSNQPQHF
TGTGCCAGCAGTTTAGGGCACAGCAATCAGCCCCAGCATTTT
>TRBJ2-5|TRBV9|NA|NA
CASSPSGETQYF
TGTGCCAGCAGCCCCTCAGGGGAGACCCAGTACTTC
>TRBJ1-1|TRBV12-3/TRBV12-4|NA|NA
CASSFGRDTEAFF
TGTGCCAGCAGTTTCGGGAGGGACACTGAAGCTTTCTTT
>TRBJ1-2|TRBV19|TRBD1|many
CASSTTGGTDYGYTF
TGTGCCAGTAGTACCACAGGGGGAACGGACTATGGCTACACCTTC
>TRBJ2-1|TRBV24-1|NA|NA
CATSDPDPRRRAYNEQFF
TGTGCCACCAGTGACCCTGACCCCAGGAGGCGGGCATACAATGAGCAGTTCTTC
>TRBJ2-1|TRBV5-1|TRBD2|NA
CASSLTSGSGNEQFF
TGCGCCAGCAGCTTGACCAGCGGGAGCGGTAATGAGCAGTTCTTC
>TRBJ2-3|TRBV5-1|NA|NA
CASSLEDRHNTQYF
TGCGCCAGCAGCTTGGAGGACAGACATAATACGCAGTATTTT
>TRBJ1-2|TRBV30|TRBD1|NA
CAWFRDRAFGGGYTF
TGTGCCTGGTTCCGGGACAGGGCCTTTGGGGGTGGCTACACCTTC
>TRBJ1-1|TRBV4-3|NA|NA
CASSRSQSGRTEAFF
TGCGCCAGCAGCCGCTCGCAGAGCGGGAGGACTGAAGCTTTCTTT
>TRBJ2-2|TRBV6-4|TRBD2|NA
CASSVREGTGELFF
TGTGCCAGCAGTGTGCGGGAGGGGACCGGGGAGCTGTTTTTT
>TRBJ2-1|TRBV6-1|NA|NA
CASSEGYFSGSSYNEQFF
TGTGCCAGCAGTGAAGGTTATTTCTCGGGGTCATCGTACAATGAGCAGTTCTTC
>TRBJ2-5|TRBV5-1|NA|once
CASSTRPGQETQYF
TGCGCCAGCAGCACCCGTCCAGGACAAGAGACCCAGTACTTC
>TRBJ2-5|TRBV14|NA|NA
CASSSQGWETQYF
TGTGCCAGCAGCTCACAGGGTTGGGAGACCCAGTACTTC
>TRBJ1-1|TRBV9|TRBD1|NA
CASSATTGGDTEAFF
TGTGCCAGCAGCGCAACAACAGGGGGGGACACTGAAGCTTTCTTT